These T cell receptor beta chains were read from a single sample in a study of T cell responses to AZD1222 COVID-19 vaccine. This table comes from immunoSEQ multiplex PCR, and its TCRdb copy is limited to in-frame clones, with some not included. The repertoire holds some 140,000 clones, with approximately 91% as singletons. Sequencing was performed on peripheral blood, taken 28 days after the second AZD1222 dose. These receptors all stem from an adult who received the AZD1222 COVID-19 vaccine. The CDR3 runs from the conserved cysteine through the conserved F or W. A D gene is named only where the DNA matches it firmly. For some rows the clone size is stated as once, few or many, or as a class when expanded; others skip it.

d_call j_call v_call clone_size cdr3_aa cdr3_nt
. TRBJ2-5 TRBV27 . CASSLSWQETQYF TGTGCCAGCAGTTTATCTTGGCAAGAGACCCAGTACTTC
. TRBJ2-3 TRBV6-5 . CASSPGGTDTQYF TGTGCCAGCAGTCCTGGGGGGACAGATACGCAGTATTTT
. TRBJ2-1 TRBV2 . CASSEAGYNEQFF TGTGCCAGCAGTGAGGCGGGTTACAATGAGCAGTTCTTC
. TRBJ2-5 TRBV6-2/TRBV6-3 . CASSYPSETQYF TGTGCCAGCAGTTACCCGTCCGAGACCCAGTACTTC
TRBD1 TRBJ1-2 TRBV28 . CASSFWTGRRYGYTF TGTGCCAGCAGTTTTTGGACAGGGAGGCGGTATGGCTACACCTTC
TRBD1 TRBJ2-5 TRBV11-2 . CASSARQGVVWETQYF TGTGCCAGCAGCGCCAGACAGGGAGTGGTTTGGGAGACCCAGTACTTC
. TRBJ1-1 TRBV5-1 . CASSSIGGGADQTEAFF TGCGCCAGCAGCTCGATTGGCGGGGGCGCGGATCAGACTGAAGCTTTCTTT
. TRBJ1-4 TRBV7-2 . CASSLGGNSYEKLFF TGTGCCAGCAGCTTAGGGGGGAACAGCTATGAAAAACTGTTTTTT
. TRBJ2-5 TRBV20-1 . CSAGREETQYF TGCAGTGCTGGGAGAGAAGAGACCCAGTACTTC
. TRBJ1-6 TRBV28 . CASSLSTANSPLHF TGTGCCAGCAGCCTATCGACAGCCAATTCACCCCTCCACTTT
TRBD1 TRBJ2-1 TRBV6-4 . CASSPGQGEYNEQFF TGTGCCAGCAGCCCCGGACAGGGGGAGTACAATGAGCAGTTCTTC
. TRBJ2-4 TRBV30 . CAWSTGHSKNIQYF TGTGCCTGGAGTACAGGGCACTCCAAAAACATTCAGTACTTC
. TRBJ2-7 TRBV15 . CATSRGGQNYEQYF TGTGCCACCAGCAGAGGAGGACAAAACTACGAGCAGTACTTC
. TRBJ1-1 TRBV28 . CASSFNGNTEAFF TGTGCCAGCAGTTTTAACGGGAACACTGAAGCTTTCTTT
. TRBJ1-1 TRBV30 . CAWRYDGNTEAFF TGTGCCTGGAGGTATGACGGGAACACTGAAGCTTTCTTT
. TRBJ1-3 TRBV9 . CASSVEPQSSPPVPSGNTIYF TGTGCCAGCAGCGTAGAACCCCAATCTTCACCCCCGGTCCCCTCTGGAAACACCATATATTTT
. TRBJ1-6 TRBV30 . CAWTKGTSSPLHF TGTGCCTGGACCAAAGGGACGAGTTCACCCCTCCACTTT
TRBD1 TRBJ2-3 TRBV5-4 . CASSLDTGAEDTQYF TGTGCCAGCAGCTTGGATACAGGGGCGGAGGATACGCAGTATTTT
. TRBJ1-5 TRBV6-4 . CASSEQGGQPQHF TGTGCCAGCAGTGAACAGGGTGGACAGCCCCAGCATTTT
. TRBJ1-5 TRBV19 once CASSISASVNQPQHF TGTGCCAGTAGTATTTCGGCCAGCGTAAATCAGCCCCAGCATTTT
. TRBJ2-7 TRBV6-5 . CASSFIQGSSYEQYF TGTGCCAGCAGTTTCATCCAGGGGAGCTCCTACGAGCAGTACTTC
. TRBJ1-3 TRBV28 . CASSQGLSGNTIYF TGTGCCAGCAGCCAGGGTTTATCTGGAAACACCATATATTTT
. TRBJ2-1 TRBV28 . CASSPFSGIYNEQFF TGTGCCAGCAGTCCATTTAGCGGAATATACAATGAGCAGTTCTTC
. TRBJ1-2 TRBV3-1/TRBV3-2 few CASSRWDTDNYGYTF TGTGCCAGCAGCCGATGGGACACCGACAACTATGGCTACACCTTC
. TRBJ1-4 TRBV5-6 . CASSLDGRDNEKLFF TGTGCCAGCAGCTTGGATGGCAGGGATAATGAAAAACTGTTTTTT
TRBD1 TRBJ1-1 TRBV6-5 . CASSYRQGAMNTEAFF TGTGCCAGCAGTTACCGACAGGGGGCCATGAACACTGAAGCTTTCTTT
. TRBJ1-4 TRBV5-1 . CASSPSDALNEKLFF TGCGCCAGCAGCCCGTCGGACGCCCTTAATGAAAAACTGTTTTTT
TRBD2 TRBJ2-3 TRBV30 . CALILATSGGADTQYF TGTGCCTTGATACTAGCAACTAGCGGGGGGGCGGATACGCAGTATTTT
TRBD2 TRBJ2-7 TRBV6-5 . CASKPHGREEYEQYF TGTGCCAGTAAACCGCACGGGAGGGAAGAGTACGAGCAGTACTTC
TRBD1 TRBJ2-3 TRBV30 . CASGTGSADTQYF TGTGCCTCCGGGACAGGGAGCGCAGATACGCAGTATTTT
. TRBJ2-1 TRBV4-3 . CASSQDEPGLVEQFF TGCGCCAGCAGCCAAGATGAGCCAGGTCTCGTTGAGCAGTTCTTC
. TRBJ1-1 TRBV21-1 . CASSAFDRGGGNTEAFF TGTGCCAGCAGCGCCTTTGACAGGGGAGGAGGGAACACTGAAGCTTTCTTT
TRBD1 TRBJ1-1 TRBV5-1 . CASSLVRGQGVASTEAFF TGCGCCAGCAGCTTGGTCCGGGGACAGGGGGTGGCTAGCACTGAAGCTTTCTTT
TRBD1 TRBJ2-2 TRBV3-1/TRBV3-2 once CASSQRAGQGERGELFF TGTGCCAGCAGCCAAAGGGCCGGACAGGGGGAGCGCGGGGAGCTGTTTTTT
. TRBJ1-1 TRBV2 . CASSTSLGTEAFF TGTGCCAGCAGTACCTCCTTGGGGACTGAAGCTTTCTTT
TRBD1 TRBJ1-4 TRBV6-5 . CASSPGTGNEKLFF TGTGCCAGCAGCCCCGGGACAGGGAATGAAAAACTGTTTTTT